Listed here is a single TCR beta chain. This sample stems from a study of shared clonotypes between healthy human individuals. Some clones are missing from TCRdb's copy, which holds only in-frame ones; the method was immunoSEQ multiplex PCR. The profile shows about 1.5 million clones, approximately 98% of them singletons. HIV-negative, healthy adults without recent acute infections or vaccinations were the donors. Germline values: CDR1 SGDLS, CDR2 YYNGEE. The CDR3 has 15 residues. After removal of 3 bases from V and 13 bases from J, the junction contained 10 bases not matched to a gene. The sample was naive CD4+ T cells sorted from blood. Subset reported: CD45RA+ positively selected. The clonotype originates from a man aged 30 to 45 in good health. This chain connects TRBV9 to TRBJ2-1; 13 bases map to TRBD2. The CDR3 sequence: CASSASGTSGMGQFF. Here the CDR3 DNA reads TGTGCCAGCAGCGCCAGTGGGACTAGCGGGATGGGACAGTTCTTC. The full variable domain, in which reference TRBV9 and TRBJ2-1 provide the parts outside the CDR3, is DSGVTQTPKHLITATGQRVTLRCSPRSGDLSVYWYQQSLDQGLQFLIQYYNGEERAKGNILERFSAQQFPDLHSELNLSSLELGDSALYFCASSASGTSGMGQFFGPGTRLTVL.